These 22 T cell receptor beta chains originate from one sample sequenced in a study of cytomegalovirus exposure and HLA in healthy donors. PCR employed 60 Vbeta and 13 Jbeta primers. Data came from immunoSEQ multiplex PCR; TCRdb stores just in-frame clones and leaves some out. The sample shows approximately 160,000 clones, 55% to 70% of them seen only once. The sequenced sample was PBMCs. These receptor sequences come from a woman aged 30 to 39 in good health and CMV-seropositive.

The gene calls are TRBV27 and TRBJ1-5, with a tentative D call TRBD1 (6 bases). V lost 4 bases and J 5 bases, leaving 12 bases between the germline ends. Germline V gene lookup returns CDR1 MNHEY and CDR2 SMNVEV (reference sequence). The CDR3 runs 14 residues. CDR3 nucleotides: TGTGCCAGCAGTTCCCTTGGACAGCATCAGCCCCAGCATTTT. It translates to CASSSLGQHQPQHF.

The CDR3 nucleotides read TGTGCCAGCAGCCTTGTGGGGGGAGAAGATACGCAGTATTTT. It encodes CASSLVGGEDTQYF. The rearrangement links TRBV6-5 to TRBJ2-3, with a weak D call TRBD2 (6 bases). V was cut by 6 bases and J by 5 bases, with 15 bases left in between. CDR3 length: 14 residues. The germline V gene has CDR1 MNHEY and CDR2 SVGAGI.

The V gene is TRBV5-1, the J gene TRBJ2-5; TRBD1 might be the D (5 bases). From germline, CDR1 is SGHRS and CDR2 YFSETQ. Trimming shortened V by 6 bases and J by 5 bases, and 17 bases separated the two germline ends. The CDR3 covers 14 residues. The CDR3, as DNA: TGCGCCAGCAACCTTGCCCCAGGGTTCGAGACCCAGTACTTC. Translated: CASNLAPGFETQYF. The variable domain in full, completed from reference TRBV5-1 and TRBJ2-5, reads KAGVTQTPRYLIKTRGQQVTLSCSPISGHRSVSWYQQTPGQGLQFLFEYFSETQRNKGNFPGRFSGRQFSNSRSEMNVSTLELGDSALYLCASNLAPGFETQYFGPGTRLLVL.

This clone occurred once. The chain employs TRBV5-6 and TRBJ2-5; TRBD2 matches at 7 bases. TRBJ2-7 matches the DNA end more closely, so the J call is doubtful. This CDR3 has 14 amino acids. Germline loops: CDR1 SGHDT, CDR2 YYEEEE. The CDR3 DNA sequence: TGTGCCAGCAGCCCTGGACTAGGATCCTACGAGCAGTACTTC. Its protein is CASSPGLGSYEQYF.

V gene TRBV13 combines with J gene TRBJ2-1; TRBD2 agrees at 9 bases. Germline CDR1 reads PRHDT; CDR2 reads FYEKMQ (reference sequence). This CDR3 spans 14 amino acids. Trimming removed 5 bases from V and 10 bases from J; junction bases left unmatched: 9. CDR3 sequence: CASSPSSGVREQFF. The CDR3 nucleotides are TGTGCCAGCAGCCCATCTAGCGGGGTACGAGAGCAGTTCTTC.

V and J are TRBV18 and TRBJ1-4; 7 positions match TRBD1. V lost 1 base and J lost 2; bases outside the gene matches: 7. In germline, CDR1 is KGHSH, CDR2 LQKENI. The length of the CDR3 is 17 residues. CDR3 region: CASSPRVLQGTNEKLFF. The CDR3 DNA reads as TGTGCCAGCTCACCACGGGTACTACAGGGGACTAATGAAAAACTGTTTTTT. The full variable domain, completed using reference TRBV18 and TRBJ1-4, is NAGVMQNPRHLVRRRGQEARLRCSPMKGHSHVYWYRQLPEEGLKFMVYLQKENIIDESGMPKERFSAEFPKEGPSILRIQQVVRGDSAAYFCASSPRVLQGTNEKLFFGSGTQLSVL.

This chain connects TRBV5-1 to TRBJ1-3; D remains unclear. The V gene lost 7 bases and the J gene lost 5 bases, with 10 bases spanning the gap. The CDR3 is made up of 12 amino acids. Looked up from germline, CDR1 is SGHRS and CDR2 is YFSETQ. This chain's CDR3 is CASRGTRNTIYF. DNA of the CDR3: TGCGCCAGCCGGGGTACTCGAAACACCATATATTTT.

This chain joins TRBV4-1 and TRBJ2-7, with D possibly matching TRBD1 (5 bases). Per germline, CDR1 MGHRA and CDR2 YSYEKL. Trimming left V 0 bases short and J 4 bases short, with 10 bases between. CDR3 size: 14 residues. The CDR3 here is CASSQDRTSYEQYF. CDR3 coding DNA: TGCGCCAGCAGCCAAGACAGGACAAGTTACGAGCAGTACTTC.

The CDR3 DNA sequence: TGTGCCAGCAGTCCGGAGGGGCTCGGCTATGGCTACACCTTC. Protein: CASSPEGLGYGYTF. The chain joins TRBV6-4 to TRBJ1-2, with a possible D match to TRBD1 (5 bases). This CDR3 comprises 14 residues. Trimming took 5 bases from V and 4 from J, leaving 14 bases between them. Germline V gene sequence: CDR1 MRHNA, CDR2 SNTAGT.

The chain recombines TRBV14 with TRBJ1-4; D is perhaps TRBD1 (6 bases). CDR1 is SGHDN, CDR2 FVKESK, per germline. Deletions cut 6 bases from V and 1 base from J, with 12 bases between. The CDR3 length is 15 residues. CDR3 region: CASSRQALTNEKLFF. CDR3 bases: TGTGCCAGCAGTCGACAGGCGCTAACTAATGAAAAACTGTTTTTT.

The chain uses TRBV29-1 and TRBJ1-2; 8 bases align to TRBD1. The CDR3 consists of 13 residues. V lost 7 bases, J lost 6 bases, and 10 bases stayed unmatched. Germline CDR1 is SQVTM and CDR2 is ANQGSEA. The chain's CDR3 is CSATDRESNGYTF. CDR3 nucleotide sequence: TGCAGCGCCACGGACAGGGAGAGTAATGGCTACACCTTC.

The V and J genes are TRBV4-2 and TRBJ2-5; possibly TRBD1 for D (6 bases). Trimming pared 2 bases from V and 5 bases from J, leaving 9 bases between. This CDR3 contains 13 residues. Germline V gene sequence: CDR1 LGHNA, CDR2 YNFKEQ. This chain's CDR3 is CASSQSTGETQYF. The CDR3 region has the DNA TGTGCCAGCAGCCAATCAACAGGGGAGACCCAGTACTTC.

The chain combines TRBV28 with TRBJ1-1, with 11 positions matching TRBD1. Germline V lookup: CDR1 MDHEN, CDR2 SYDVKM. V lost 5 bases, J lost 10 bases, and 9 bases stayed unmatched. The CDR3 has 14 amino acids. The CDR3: CASSPGQGAIGAFF. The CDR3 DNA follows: TGTGCCAGCAGTCCCGGACAGGGGGCTATTGGAGCTTTCTTT.

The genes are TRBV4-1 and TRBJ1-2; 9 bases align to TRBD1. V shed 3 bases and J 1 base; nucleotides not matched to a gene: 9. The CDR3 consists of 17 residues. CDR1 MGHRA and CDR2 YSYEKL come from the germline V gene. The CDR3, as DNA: TGCGCCAGCAGCCAGCCCGACAGGGGGAGGCTTAACTATGGCTACACCTTC. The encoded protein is CASSQPDRGRLNYGYTF.

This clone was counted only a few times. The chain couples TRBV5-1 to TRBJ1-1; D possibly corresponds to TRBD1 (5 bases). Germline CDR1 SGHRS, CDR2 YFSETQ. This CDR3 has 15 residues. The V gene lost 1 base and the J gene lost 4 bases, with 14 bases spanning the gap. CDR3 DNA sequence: TGCGCCAGCAGCTTGAGGCCAGGGCAGGGCACTGAAGCTTTCTTT. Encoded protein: CASSLRPGQGTEAFF. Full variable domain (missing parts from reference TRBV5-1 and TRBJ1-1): KAGVTQTPRYLIKTRGQQVTLSCSPISGHRSVSWYQQTPGQGLQFLFEYFSETQRNKGNFPGRFSGRQFSNSRSEMNVSTLELGDSALYLCASSLRPGQGTEAFFGQGTRLTVV.

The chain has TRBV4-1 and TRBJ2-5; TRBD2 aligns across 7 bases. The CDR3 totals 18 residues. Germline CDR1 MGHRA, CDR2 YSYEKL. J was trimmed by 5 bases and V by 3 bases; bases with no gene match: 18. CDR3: CASSHIKGTRESWETQYF. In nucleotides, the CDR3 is TGCGCCAGCAGCCATATAAAAGGGACGCGGGAGTCCTGGGAGACCCAGTACTTC.

DNA for the CDR3: TGTGCCAGCAGCTTAGGGTCAGGGGAACGCTCACCCCTCCACTTT. Its translation is CASSLGSGERSPLHF. The J gene is TRBJ1-6, the V gene TRBV7-3, with a possible D match to TRBD1 (6 bases). V lost 2 bases, J lost 10 bases, and 15 bases lay in between. The CDR3 totals 15 residues. Per the germline V gene, CDR1 is SGHTA and CDR2 is FQGTGA. The entire variable domain, with the rest obtained from reference TRBV7-3 and TRBJ1-6, is as follows: GAGVSQTPSNKVTEKGKYVELRCDPISGHTALYWYRQSLGQGPEFLIYFQGTGAADDSGLPNDRFFAVRPEGSVSTLKIQRTERGDSAVYLCASSLGSGERSPLHFGNGTRLTVT.

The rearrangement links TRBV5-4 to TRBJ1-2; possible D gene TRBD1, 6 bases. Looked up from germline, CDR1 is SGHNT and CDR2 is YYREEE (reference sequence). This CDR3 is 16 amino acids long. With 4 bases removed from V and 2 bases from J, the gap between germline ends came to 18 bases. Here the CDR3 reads CASSQQDRPANYGYTF. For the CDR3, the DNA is TGTGCCAGCAGCCAGCAAGACAGGCCGGCCAACTATGGCTACACCTTC.

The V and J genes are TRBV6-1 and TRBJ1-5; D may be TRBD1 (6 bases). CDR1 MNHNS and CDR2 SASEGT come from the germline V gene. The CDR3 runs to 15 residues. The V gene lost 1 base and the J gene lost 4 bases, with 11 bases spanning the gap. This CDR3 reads CASSEEWGLNQPQHF. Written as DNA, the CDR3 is TGTGCCAGCAGTGAAGAATGGGGGCTGAATCAGCCCCAGCATTTT.

The CDR3 nucleotides are TGTGCCAGCAGCTCGACAGGGGTTTCACCCCTCCACTTT. Its protein product is CASSSTGVSPLHF. This chain joins TRBV5-6 and TRBJ1-6; 8 bases match TRBD1. The CDR3 contains 13 residues. Per the germline V gene, CDR1 is SGHDT and CDR2 is YYEEEE. The J segment lost 9 bases and the V segment lost 3 bases, leaving 2 bases of the junction unmatched.

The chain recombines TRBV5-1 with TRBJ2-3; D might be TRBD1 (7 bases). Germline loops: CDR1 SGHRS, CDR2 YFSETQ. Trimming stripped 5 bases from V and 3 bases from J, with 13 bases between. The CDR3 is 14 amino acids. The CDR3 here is CASRAGQLTDTQYF. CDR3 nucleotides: TGCGCCAGCAGGGCGGGACAGTTAACAGATACGCAGTATTTT.

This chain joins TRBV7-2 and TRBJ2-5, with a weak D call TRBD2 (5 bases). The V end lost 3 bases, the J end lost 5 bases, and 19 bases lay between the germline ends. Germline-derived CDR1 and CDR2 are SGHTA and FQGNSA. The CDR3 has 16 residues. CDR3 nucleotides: TGTGCCAGCAGCTTTTCCCGGGGTCAAAAAGGGGAGACCCAGTACTTC. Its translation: CASSFSRGQKGETQYF.